This TCR beta chain was found in a study of multiple sclerosis patients with progressive multifocal leukoencephalopathy. Concerning this clone itself: The antigen is undetermined.

Time point in this sample: time of PML onset. Clones were read by immunoSEQ multiplex PCR, and TCRdb kept only the in-frame ones, dropping some. The sample lists over 25,000 clones; roughly 87% were seen once. Germline CDR1 reads LNHDA; CDR2 reads SQIVND (reference sequence). Trimming removed 3 bases from V and 5 bases from J, with 11 bases in between. The CDR3 has 14 residues. General observations from the study: Most PML patients had lower entropy, suggesting less diverse TRB repertoires.

The chain uses TRBV19 and TRBJ2-1; D may correspond to TRBD1 or TRBD2 (5 bases each). The receptor comes from a human donor with progressive multifocal leukoencephalopathy. Source: PBMCs, taken from a patient treated with natalizumab. The CDR3 DNA is TGTGCCAGTAGTATGTGGGACCGAAACAATGAGCAGTTCTTC. This encodes CASSMWDRNNEQFF.